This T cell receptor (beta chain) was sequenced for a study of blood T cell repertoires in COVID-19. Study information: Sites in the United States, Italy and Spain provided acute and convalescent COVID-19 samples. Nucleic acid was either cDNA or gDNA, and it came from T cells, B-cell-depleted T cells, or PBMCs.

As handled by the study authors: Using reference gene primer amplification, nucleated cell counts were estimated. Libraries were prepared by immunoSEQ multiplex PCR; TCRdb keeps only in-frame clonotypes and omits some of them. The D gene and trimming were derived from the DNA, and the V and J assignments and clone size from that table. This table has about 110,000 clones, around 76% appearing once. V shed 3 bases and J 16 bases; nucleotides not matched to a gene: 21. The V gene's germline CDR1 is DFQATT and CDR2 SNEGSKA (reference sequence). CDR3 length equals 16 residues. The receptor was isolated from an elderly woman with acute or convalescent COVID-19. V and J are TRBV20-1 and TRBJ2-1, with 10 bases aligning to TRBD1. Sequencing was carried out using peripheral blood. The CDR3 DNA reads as TGCAGTGCTAGTGTCGGGACAGGGGACCACCGGGGGAACGTTTTCTTC. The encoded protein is CSASVGTGDHRGNVFF.